This entry is about one T cell receptor (beta chain). Per the authors' pipeline: Estimation of nucleated cell counts relied on the amplification of reference gene primers. TCRdb's copy holds only in-frame clones and misses some; the assay was immunoSEQ multiplex PCR. From that table come the V and J calls and clone size; the DNA was used to work out D and trimming. The table lists over 300,000 clones, around 87% of them singletons. The data were taken from a study of blood T cell repertoires in COVID-19. Losses at the gene ends were 6 bases for V and 0 bases for J; bases not matched to a gene: 5. The CDR3 length is 15 residues. Germline V gives CDR1 MNHEY, CDR2 SVGAGI.

Sequenced material: peripheral blood. The V call is TRBV6-5, the J call TRBJ1-5, with 7 bases identical to TRBD1. This TCR derives from a young man with active or convalescent COVID-19. The CDR3 DNA reads as TGTGCCAGCAGCCAACAGGGGCCTAGCAATCAGCCCCAGCATTTT. As protein: CASSQQGPSNQPQHF.